This entry is about one T cell receptor beta chain. The antigen is unknown. Regarding the study as a whole: Tumor Tregs overlapped most with tumor, then blood, naive CD4+ cells.

Germline loops: CDR1 DFQATT, CDR2 SNEGSKA (reference sequence). The V segment lost 6 bases and the J segment 4 bases; nucleotides outside the gene matches: 5. This CDR3 is 13 amino acids long. Naive CD4+ cells had CD25+ Tregs removed. Constant-region reverse primers amplified full-length variable regions, followed by semi-nested Nested Universal Primer A PCR. TCRdb re-analysed the 5' RACE reads in MiXCR, keeping a single row per CDR3 protein. There are approximately 7,000 distinct CDR3 sequences in the sample; 45% to 65% occur only once, and approximately 3% lies in the top ten. The rearrangement uses TRBV20-1 and TRBJ1-1; 10 bases line up with TRBD1. The specimen sequenced was naive CD4+ T cells sorted from a lymph node. The subset was: naive CD4+ T cells, CD4+CD45RA+CD25-. The sequence derives from a female donor with breast cancer. The CDR3, as DNA: TGCAGTGCCCAGGGACAGGGGTCCACTGAAGCTTTCTTT. Translation: CSAQGQGSTEAFF.